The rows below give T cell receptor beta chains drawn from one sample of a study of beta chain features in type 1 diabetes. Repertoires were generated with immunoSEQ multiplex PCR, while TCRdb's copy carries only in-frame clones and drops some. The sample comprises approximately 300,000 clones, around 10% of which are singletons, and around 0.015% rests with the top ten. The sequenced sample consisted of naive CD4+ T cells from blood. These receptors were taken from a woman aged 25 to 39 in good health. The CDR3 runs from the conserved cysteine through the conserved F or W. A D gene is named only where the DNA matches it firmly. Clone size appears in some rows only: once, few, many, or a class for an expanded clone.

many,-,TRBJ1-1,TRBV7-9,CASSLLAEAFF,TGTGCCAGCAGCTTACTTGCTGAAGCTTTCTTT
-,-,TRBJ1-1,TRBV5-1,CASSPWTDKNTEAFF,TGCGCCAGCAGCCCGTGGACAGACAAGAACACTGAAGCTTTCTTT
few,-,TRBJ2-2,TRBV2,CASSEVQGGTGELFF,TGTGCCAGCAGTGAAGTGCAGGGGGGCACCGGGGAGCTGTTTTTT
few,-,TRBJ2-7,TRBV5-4,CASSFNYEQYF,TGTGCCAGCAGCTTCAACTACGAGCAGTACTTC
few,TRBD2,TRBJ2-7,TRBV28,CASRLAGGPNYEQYF,TGTGCCAGCAGGTTAGCGGGAGGGCCTAACTACGAGCAGTACTTC
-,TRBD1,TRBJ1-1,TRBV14,CASSQALVGTVRNTEAFF,TGTGCCAGCAGCCAGGCGCTCGTCGGGACAGTACGGAACACTGAAGCTTTCTTT
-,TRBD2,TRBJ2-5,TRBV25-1,CASSLAGRGETQYF,TGTGCCAGCAGCTTAGCGGGAAGAGGGGAGACCCAGTACTTC
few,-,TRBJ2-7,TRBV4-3,CASSRGRGSYEQYF,TGCGCCAGCAGCCGTGGACGGGGCTCCTACGAGCAGTACTTC
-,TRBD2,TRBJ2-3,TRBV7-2,CASSLASGRRDTQYF,TGTGCCAGCAGCTTAGCTAGCGGGAGGAGGGATACGCAGTATTTT
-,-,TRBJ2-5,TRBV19,CASSMVSQETQYF,TGTGCCAGTAGTATGGTCAGCCAAGAGACCCAGTACTTC
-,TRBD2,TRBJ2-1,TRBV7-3,CASSSSSGSLYNEQFF,TGTGCCAGCAGCTCCTCTAGCGGGAGTCTTTACAATGAGCAGTTCTTC
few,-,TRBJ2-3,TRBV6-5,CASSEGLVAQYF,TGTGCCAGCAGTGAGGGCCTGGTGGCGCAGTATTTT
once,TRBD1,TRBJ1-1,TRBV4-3,CASSQAVDRGTEAFF,TGCGCCAGCAGCCAAGCCGTGGACAGGGGAACTGAAGCTTTCTTT
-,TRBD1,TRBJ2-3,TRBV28,CASTDREDTQYF,TGTGCCAGCACGGACAGGGAGGATACGCAGTATTTT
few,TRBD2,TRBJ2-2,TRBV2,CASSPASGGITGELFF,TGTGCCAGCAGTCCCGCGAGCGGGGGGATCACCGGGGAGCTGTTTTTT
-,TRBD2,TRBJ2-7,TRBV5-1,CASRSAGGAYEQYF,TGCGCCAGCAGATCAGCGGGAGGAGCTTACGAGCAGTACTTC
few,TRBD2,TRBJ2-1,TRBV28,CASSSPTSGSSSYNEQFF,TGTGCCAGCAGTTCTCCGACTAGCGGGAGTAGCTCCTACAATGAGCAGTTCTTC
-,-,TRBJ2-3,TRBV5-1,CASNAGPSTDTQYF,TGCGCCAGCAATGCGGGCCCTAGCACAGATACGCAGTATTTT
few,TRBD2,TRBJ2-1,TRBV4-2,CASSQDVGLADNEQFF,TGTGCCAGCAGCCAAGATGTGGGACTAGCGGACAATGAGCAGTTCTTC
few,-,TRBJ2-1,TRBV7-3,CASSQGNEQFF,TGTGCCAGCAGCCAGGGGAATGAGCAGTTCTTC
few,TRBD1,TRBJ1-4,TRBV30,CAWSPRTGEEKLFF,TGTGCCTGGAGTCCTCGGACAGGGGAAGAAAAACTGTTTTTT
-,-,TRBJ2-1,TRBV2,CASSAYNEQFF,TGTGCCAGCAGTGCATACAATGAGCAGTTCTTC
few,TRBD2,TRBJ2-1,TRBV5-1,CASSLGLAGYGEQFF,TGCGCCAGCAGCTTGGGACTAGCGGGATACGGTGAGCAGTTCTTC
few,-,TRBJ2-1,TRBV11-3,CASSSRGEQFF,TGTGCCAGCAGCTCCCGGGGTGAGCAGTTCTTC
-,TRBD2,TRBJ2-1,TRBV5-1,CASSHLAETGNEQFF,TGCGCCAGCAGCCACCTAGCGGAGACGGGCAATGAGCAGTTCTTC
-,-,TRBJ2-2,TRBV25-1,CASSEVFLAGNTGELFF,TGTGCCAGCAGTGAAGTTTTCCTAGCAGGAAACACCGGGGAGCTGTTTTTT
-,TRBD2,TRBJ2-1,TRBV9,CASSALAEPYNEQFF,TGTGCCAGCAGCGCTCTAGCGGAGCCCTACAATGAGCAGTTCTTC
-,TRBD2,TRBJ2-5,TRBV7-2,CASSKGLAGVQETQYF,TGTGCCAGCAGCAAGGGACTAGCGGGAGTACAAGAGACCCAGTACTTC
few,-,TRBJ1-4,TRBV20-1,CSAKERGKLFF,TGCAGTGCTAAGGAACGCGGAAAACTGTTTTTT
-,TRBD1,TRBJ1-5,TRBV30,CAWSLPLSGQDYNQPQHF,TGTGCCTGGAGTCTCCCCCTTTCCGGACAGGACTACAATCAGCCCCAGCATTTT
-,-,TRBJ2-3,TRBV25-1,CASSDHTGLRTDTQYF,TGTGCCAGCAGTGACCATACAGGGTTAAGAACAGATACGCAGTATTTT
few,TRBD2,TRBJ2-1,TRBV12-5,CASSSGSSYNEQFF,TGTGCTAGTTCTAGCGGGAGCTCCTACAATGAGCAGTTCTTC
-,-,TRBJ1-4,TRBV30,CAWGGFEKLFF,TGTGCCTGGGGGGGCTTTGAAAAACTGTTTTTT
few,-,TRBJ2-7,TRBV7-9,CASSLDHSYEQYF,TGTGCCAGCAGCTTAGATCACTCCTACGAGCAGTACTTC
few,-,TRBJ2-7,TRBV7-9,CASSLEVVYEQYF,TGTGCCAGCAGCTTGGAGGTTGTGTACGAGCAGTACTTC
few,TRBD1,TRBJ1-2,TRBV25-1,CASSDRRETGYGYTF,TGTGCCAGCAGCGACCGGAGGGAGACAGGGTATGGCTACACCTTC
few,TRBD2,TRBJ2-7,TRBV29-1,CSVGLAGGREQYF,TGCAGCGTTGGACTAGCGGGAGGGAGAGAGCAGTACTTC
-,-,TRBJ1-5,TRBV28,CASSPVMGGDQPQHF,TGTGCCAGCAGCCCTGTGATGGGGGGAGATCAGCCCCAGCATTTT